The 15 T cell receptor beta chains below were found in one sample sequenced in a study of CD4 and CD8 cells across lung adenocarcinoma regions. TCRdb redid the calling of the PCR reads with MiXCR, one entry per CDR3 protein. The data show 7,000 or so distinct CDR3 sequences, with approximately 50% seen just once and approximately 96% held by the top ten. The sequencing sample was made of CD8+ T cells from the center of a lung tumor. The receptors were sampled from a male donor with lung adenocarcinoma. The CD4 and CD8 labels of this study may be unreliable.

This chain uses TRBV11-2 with TRBJ2-7; D gene unclear. V was pared by 0 bases and J by 7 bases, with 7 bases between. This CDR3 contains 12 residues. CDR1 is SGHAT, CDR2 FQNNGV, per germline. CDR3 bases: TGTGCCAGCAGCTTAGAGGCCGTTGAGCAGTACTTC. This sequence encodes CASSLEAVEQYF.

The chain is built from TRBV6-1 and TRBJ2-1; 7 bases match TRBD1. The J call is uncertain, as TRBJ2-5 better fits the DNA end. CDR3 length: 15 residues. CDR1 is MNHNS, CDR2 SASEGT, per germline. CDR3 in DNA: TGTGCCAGCAGCCGTTCCGGGACAGCTAAAGAGACCCAGTACTTC. This gives the protein CASSRSGTAKETQYF.

V and J are TRBV6-5 and TRBJ2-1; 8 bases match TRBD2. The CDR3 runs to 17 residues. V lost 1 base and J lost 0; bases outside the gene matches: 5. Germline CDR1 is MNHEY and CDR2 is SVGAGI. CDR3 DNA: TGTGCCAGCAGTTACTATAAGCGGGGGCTCTCCTACAATGAGCAGTTCTTC. This encodes CASSYYKRGLSYNEQFF.

The rearrangement joins TRBV6-1 to TRBJ2-3, with 14 positions matching TRBD2. CDR3 length equals 17 residues. Germline trimming cut 4 bases from V and 3 bases from J; bases unmatched to any gene: 6. Germline V CDR1 and CDR2: MNHNS, SASEGT. CDR3 in DNA: TGTGCCAGCAGTGGACCCGGGACTAGCGGGAGTACAGATACGCAGTATTTT. Residues: CASSGPGTSGSTDTQYF.

The chain is built from TRBV6-1 and TRBJ1-2; D perhaps matches TRBD1 (5 bases). CDR1 and CDR2 from the germline V gene are MNHNS and SASEGT. There are 13 residues in the CDR3. V dropped 3 bases and J dropped 7 bases, with 12 bases sitting between them. CDR3 nucleotides: TGTGCCAGCAGTGAGAGGAGGCAGGGTGGCTACACCTTC. This codes for CASSERRQGGYTF.

The J gene is TRBJ2-2, the V gene TRBV27, with D maybe TRBD1 (6 bases). Germline V gene sequence: CDR1 MNHEY, CDR2 SMNVEV (reference sequence). Trimming removed 3 bases from V and 4 bases from J, with 12 bases in between. The CDR3 is made up of 15 amino acids. CDR3: CASSLKEGGTGELFF. The CDR3 DNA sequence: TGTGCCAGCAGTTTGAAGGAAGGGGGCACCGGGGAGCTGTTTTTT.

The chain links TRBV6-1 to TRBJ2-1, with TRBD1 matching 7 bases. The J segment lost 10 bases and the V segment lost 5 bases, leaving 8 bases of the junction unmatched. The V gene's germline CDR1 is MNHNS and CDR2 SASEGT. The CDR3 runs 13 residues. The CDR3 DNA reads TGTGCCAGCAGTCCGGGACAGACTCCCGAGCAGTTCTTC. It codes for CASSPGQTPEQFF.

The chain has TRBV28 and TRBJ2-1; 8 bases agree with TRBD2. The V gene end was trimmed by 4 bases and the J gene end by 5 bases; junction bases not matched to a gene: 7. The CDR3 is 15 residues long. In germline, CDR1 is MDHEN, CDR2 SYDVKM. CDR3 in amino acids: CASSSLAGGHNEQFF. The DNA of the CDR3 is TGTGCCAGCAGTTCCCTAGCGGGTGGCCACAATGAGCAGTTCTTC. The full variable domain, rest sourced from reference TRBV28 and TRBJ2-1, is DVKVTQSSRYLVKRTGEKVFLECVQDMDHENMFWYRQDPGLGLRLIYFSYDVKMKEKGDIPEGYSVSREKKERFSLILESASTNQTSMYLCASSSLAGGHNEQFFGPGTRLTVL.

The V call is TRBV27, the J call TRBJ2-5; 7 nucleotides align to TRBD2. V gave up 6 bases and J gave up 2 bases; unmatched junction bases: 15. The germline V gene has CDR1 MNHEY and CDR2 SMNVEV (reference sequence). The CDR3 length is 17 residues. The CDR3 region has the DNA TGTGCCAGCAGCTCGCCTTCTCGGGCGGGGGAGCAAGAGACCCAGTACTTC. It translates to CASSSPSRAGEQETQYF.

This chain links TRBV6-1 with TRBJ2-4, with 7 bases fitting TRBD1. J gave up 13 bases and V 8 bases, and 26 bases lay outside the gene matches. The CDR3 covers 17 residues. CDR1 and CDR2 (germline): MNHNS, SASEGT. CDR3 protein: CASHRGPYTGDPDTQYF. CDR3 sequence (DNA): TGTGCCAGCCATAGGGGGCCCTACACAGGGGACCCGGACACCCAGTACTTC.

The rearrangement uses TRBV6-4 and TRBJ1-1; D gene unclear. The CDR3 covers 14 residues. Germline CDR1 and CDR2: MRHNA and SNTAGT. Trimming took 6 bases from V and 0 from J, leaving 11 bases between them. The CDR3: CASRTGAMNTEAFF. CDR3 bases: TGTGCCAGCAGGACTGGCGCAATGAACACTGAAGCTTTCTTT.

This clonotype was found many times. The chain recombines TRBV12-3 or TRBV12-4 with TRBJ2-1; 8 bases align to TRBD2. V gave up 5 bases and J gave up 6 bases; unmatched junction bases: 12. The CDR3 runs to 16 residues. CDR3 DNA sequence: TGTGCCAGCAGTAACCCGGGACTAGGGCGATTCAATGAGCAGTTCTTC. Amino acid sequence: CASSNPGLGRFNEQFF.

This clonotype was seen a few times. The chain employs TRBV27 and TRBJ2-5; D unresolved. V lost 6 bases and J lost 4, with 12 bases in between. The germline CDR1 and CDR2 sequences are MNHEY and SMNVEV (reference sequence). CDR3 size: 13 residues. CDR3 sequence: CASSALESETQYF. Here the CDR3 DNA reads TGTGCCAGCAGCGCTCTAGAATCAGAGACCCAGTACTTC.

The table lists this clonotype with a few counts. The V and J genes are TRBV3-1 and TRBJ2-3; D possibly matches TRBD1 or TRBD2 (6 bases each). The V gene's germline CDR1 is LGHDT and CDR2 YNNKEL (reference sequence). The CDR3 is 13 amino acids. V dropped 2 bases and J dropped 11 bases, with 14 bases sitting between them. CDR3 in DNA: TGTGCCAGCAGCCAAAGTGGGGGGCATAGGCAGTATTTT. Translation: CASSQSGGHRQYF.

J is TRBJ1-2 and V is TRBV27; D may be TRBD1 (5 bases). V shed 6 bases and J shed 2 bases, with 7 bases lying between them. CDR1 and CDR2 (germline): MNHEY, SMNVEV (reference sequence). CDR3 size: 12 residues. The CDR3 sequence is CASRQGNYGYTF. The CDR3 DNA follows: TGTGCCAGCAGGCAGGGAAACTATGGCTACACCTTC.